These 28 T cell receptor beta chains were sequenced from one sample in a study of regulatory T cells in long-lasting Graves disease. CDR3 regions were amplified by Arm-PCR using iRepertoire HTBI primers to build TCR beta libraries. TCRdb analysed the multiplex PCR reads with MiXCR anew, one entry per CDR3 protein. There are hundreds of thousands of distinct CDR3 sequences in the sample; roughly 17% occur only once, and just under 30% lies in the top ten. Time point defined: newly diagnosed GD, antithyroid drugs for less than 3 months. RNA isolated from PBMCs was used to make the TCR library. The data were also submitted as part of a second study, on T cells in Graves' hyperthyroidism and ophthalmopathy.

The input for sequencing was peripheral blood mononuclear cells (PBMCs), taken at new diagnosis, from a patient treated with antithyroid drugs. The receptor set was obtained from a man aged 40-49 years with Graves disease.

This clonotype turned up a few times. The rearrangement joins TRBV28 to TRBJ1-5; TRBD1 aligns across 9 bases. Germline V CDR1 and CDR2: MDHEN, SYDVKM. Unmatched junction bases numbered 3, after V lost 4 bases and J lost 5 bases. This CDR3 has 14 residues. Here the CDR3 reads CASSSYRGHQPQHF. The CDR3 DNA follows: TGTGCCAGCAGTTCCTACAGGGGGCATCAGCCCCAGCATTTT.

The count of this clonotype is one. The rearrangement joins TRBV5-1 to TRBJ2-6; either TRBD1 or TRBD2 may fit D (5 bases each). V was pared by 0 bases and J by 0 bases, with 16 bases between. The CDR3 sequence is 19 residues long. Germline CDR1 SGHRS, CDR2 YFSETQ. The CDR3 loop reads CASSLDGRTRGSGANVLTF. The CDR3 nucleotides read TGCGCCAGCAGCTTGGATGGGAGAACTAGGGGCTCTGGGGCCAACGTCCTGACTTTC.

This clonotype was observed a few times. The CDR3 loop reads CASSLEPGIHEKLFF. Written as DNA, the CDR3 is TGCGCCAGCAGCTTGGAGCCGGGAATCCATGAAAAACTGTTTTTT. This chain uses TRBV5-1 with TRBJ1-4; D gene unclear. The V gene's germline CDR1 is SGHRS and CDR2 YFSETQ. CDR3 length: 15 residues. V was cut by 0 bases and J by 6 bases, with 12 bases left in between. The complete variable domain, with remaining parts taken from reference TRBV5-1 and TRBJ1-4, reads KAGVTQTPRYLIKTRGQQVTLSCSPISGHRSVSWYQQTPGQGLQFLFEYFSETQRNKGNFPGRFSGRQFSNSRSEMNVSTLELGDSALYLCASSLEPGIHEKLFFGSGTQLSVL.

The V and J genes are TRBV11-2 and TRBJ2-4; D gene unclear. The germline V gene encodes CDR1 SGHAT and CDR2 FQNNGV. The CDR3 is made up of 17 amino acids. Trimming removed 0 bases from V and 3 bases from J, with 15 bases in between. CDR3 nucleotide sequence: TGTGCCAGCAGCTTAGACCTAAGTCGCGTCGTCAAAAACATTCAGTACTTC. This translates into CASSLDLSRVVKNIQYF.

This clonotype was counted at least ten times. The rearrangement uses TRBV20-1 and TRBJ2-7; 8 bases agree with TRBD1. This CDR3 comprises 13 residues. Germline V lookup: CDR1 DFQATT, CDR2 SNEGSKA (reference sequence). V dropped 3 bases and J dropped 5; count of bases not matched to a gene: 6. The CDR3 DNA sequence: TGCAGTGCTAGGACAGGGGACGGGGACGAGCAGTACTTC. Encoded protein: CSARTGDGDEQYF.

Concerning this clonotype itself: A much larger clonotype is one base distant, so this may be a read error. The V and J genes are TRBV11-2 and TRBJ2-2; weak D call: TRBD2 (5 bases). This CDR3 spans 15 amino acids. Germline V lookup: CDR1 SGHAT, CDR2 FQNNGV. For the CDR3, the DNA is TGTGCCAGCGGCTTCCGCGCGGGGAACACCGGGGAGCTGTTTTTT. This translates into CASGFRAGNTGELFF.

The rearrangement joins TRBV9 to TRBJ1-5, with TRBD1 matching 7 bases. V lost 3 bases and J lost 5; bases outside the gene matches: 8. This CDR3 comprises 15 residues. CDR1 and CDR2 (germline): SGDLS, YYNGEE. CDR3 protein: CASSGTGAGDQPQHF. The CDR3, as DNA: TGTGCCAGCAGCGGTACAGGGGCAGGGGATCAGCCCCAGCATTTT. The whole variable domain, filled in from reference TRBV9 and TRBJ1-5, reads DSGVTQTPKHLITATGQRVTLRCSPRSGDLSVYWYQQSLDQGLQFLIQYYNGEERAKGNILERFSAQQFPDLHSELNLSSLELGDSALYFCASSGTGAGDQPQHFGDGTRLSIL.

This clonotype was seen a few times. The chain links TRBV20-1 to TRBJ1-4; possibly TRBD1 for D (6 bases). V was trimmed by 0 bases and J by 8 bases, leaving 16 bases between them. Germline assignment: CDR1 DFQATT and CDR2 SNEGSKA (reference sequence). CDR3 size: 15 residues. The chain's CDR3 is CSARDGSQGTEKLFF. CDR3 bases: TGCAGTGCTAGAGATGGGTCCCAGGGGACGGAAAAACTGTTTTTT.

This clonotype has ten or more counts. The chain joins TRBV6-6 to TRBJ1-2; D not resolved. Germline CDR1 and CDR2: MNHNY and SVGAGI (reference sequence). The CDR3 has 14 amino acids. Trimming shortened V by 0 bases and J by 3 bases, and 8 bases separated the two germline ends. The CDR3 DNA reads as TGTGCCAGCAGTTACTCGGCGAGATACTATGGCTACACCTTC. Residues: CASSYSARYYGYTF.

In its sample, this clonotype was seen many times. This CDR3 reads CASSPRSGGRTDTQYF. The CDR3 DNA is TGCGCCAGCAGCCCCCGAAGCGGGGGGCGCACAGATACGCAGTATTTT. The V and J genes are TRBV5-1 and TRBJ2-3; 9 bases agree with TRBD2. This CDR3 has 16 amino acids. The V segment lost 4 bases and the J segment 1 base; nucleotides outside the gene matches: 7. CDR1 SGHRS and CDR2 YFSETQ come from the germline V gene.

The chain links TRBV3-1 to TRBJ1-1; unclear D gene. The germline V gene has CDR1 LGHDT and CDR2 YNNKEL (reference sequence). The CDR3 consists of 14 residues. V lost 3 bases to trimming and J lost 8 bases, with 16 bases between them. CDR3 sequence: CASSQTVQVQEAFF. The CDR3 DNA reads TGTGCCAGCAGCCAGACCGTCCAAGTCCAGGAAGCTTTCTTT.

The rearrangement uses TRBV10-3 and TRBJ2-1; a possible D gene is TRBD2 (6 bases). The CDR3 covers 17 residues. Germline assignment: CDR1 ENHRY and CDR2 SYGVKD. Trimming took 4 bases from V and 0 from J, leaving 16 bases between them. The CDR3 DNA reads TGTGCCATCAGTGGGGCCGTAGCGGTTAGCTCCTACAATGAGCAGTTCTTC. Protein: CAISGAVAVSSYNEQFF.

The rearrangement uses TRBV4-1 and TRBJ2-1; TRBD2 matches 8 bases. Germline V CDR1 and CDR2: MGHRA, YSYEKL. CDR3 length: 14 amino acids. V shed 6 bases, J shed 6 bases, and the junction held 7 bases outside the gene matches. The CDR3 sequence: CASRRAGGSNEQFF. CDR3 nucleotides: TGCGCCAGCAGGCGGGCGGGGGGTAGCAATGAGCAGTTCTTC.

This clonotype has at least ten counts. The chain recombines TRBV5-1 with TRBJ2-1, with D hard to call. V shed 1 base and J shed 10 bases, with 12 bases lying between them. The V gene's germline CDR1 is SGHRS and CDR2 YFSETQ. The CDR3 contains 13 residues. The CDR3 DNA is TGCGCCAGCAGCTTGAGACGGCCACCCGAGCAGTTCTTC. It translates to CASSLRRPPEQFF.

This clonotype was recorded at least ten times. V and J are TRBV6-5 and TRBJ2-2; D call uncertain. Deletions cut 0 bases from V and 5 bases from J, with 10 bases between. CDR1 MNHEY and CDR2 SVGAGI come from the germline V gene. CDR3 length: 15 amino acids. The chain's CDR3 is CASSYSNRVTGELFF. The CDR3 DNA sequence: TGTGCCAGCAGTTACTCGAATAGGGTGACCGGGGAGCTGTTTTTT.

This clonotype appeared a few times. The V gene is TRBV7-9, the J gene TRBJ2-2; D gene unclear. The V gene lost 1 base and the J gene lost 5 bases, with 17 bases spanning the gap. This CDR3 comprises 17 residues. Per germline, CDR1 SEHNR and CDR2 FQNEAQ (reference sequence). As DNA, the CDR3 is TGTGCCAGCAGCTTAGGCAGCGTCCGTGTACCGACCGGGGAGCTGTTTTTT. This codes for CASSLGSVRVPTGELFF.

This clonotype was found many times. This chain connects TRBV5-1 to TRBJ1-5, with TRBD1 matching over 11 bases. CDR1 is SGHRS, CDR2 YFSETQ, per germline. The CDR3 has 15 residues. The V segment lost 5 bases and the J segment 7 bases; nucleotides outside the gene matches: 8. This CDR3 is CASREGTGGWQPQHF. CDR3 DNA sequence: TGCGCCAGCAGGGAGGGGACAGGGGGATGGCAGCCCCAGCATTTT.

This clonotype occurred many times. V and J are TRBV7-6 and TRBJ2-2; 7 nucleotides line up with TRBD1. Unmatched junction bases numbered 11, after V lost 1 base and J lost 6 bases. Germline lookup yields CDR1 SGHVS and CDR2 FNYEAQ. The CDR3 consists of 17 residues. CDR3 protein: CASSLVADRVMAGELFF. Here the CDR3 DNA reads TGTGCCAGCAGCTTAGTTGCTGACAGGGTGATGGCCGGGGAGCTGTTTTTT.

This clonotype was seen many times. CDR3 region: CATSGSETSTGELFF. CDR3 bases: TGTGCCACCAGTGGATCAGAAACGTCGACCGGGGAGCTGTTTTTT. The gene calls are TRBV24-1 and TRBJ2-2, with no clear D. The V gene's germline CDR1 is KGHDR and CDR2 SFDVKD. Trimming took 5 bases from V and 5 from J, leaving 14 bases between them. CDR3 length: 15 amino acids.

The table lists this clonotype with a few counts. The chain employs TRBV19 and TRBJ1-3; D unresolved. Germline V CDR1 and CDR2: LNHDA, SQIVND (reference sequence). Deletions cut 4 bases from V and 0 bases from J, with 16 bases between. This CDR3 is built from 17 residues. In DNA, the CDR3 is TGTGCCAGTAGTACCTATGCCGACCCTTCCTCTGGAAACACCATATATTTT. Translation gives CASSTYADPSSGNTIYF. The entire variable domain, with the rest obtained from reference TRBV19 and TRBJ1-3, is as follows: DGGITQSPKYLFRKEGQNVTLSCEQNLNHDAMYWYRQDPGQGLRLIYYSQIVNDFQKGDIAEGYSVSREKKESFPLTVTSAQKNPTAFYLCASSTYADPSSGNTIYFGEGSWLTVV.

The chain links TRBV7-6 to TRBJ2-2; D gene ambiguous. Trimming cost V 8 bases and J 3 bases, with 19 bases left between them. This CDR3 is 16 amino acids long. CDR1 is SGHVS and CDR2 is FNYEAQ in the germline V gene. The CDR3 spells CASGPWSFVDTGELFF. In nucleotides, the CDR3 is TGTGCCAGCGGCCCCTGGTCCTTTGTGGACACCGGGGAGCTGTTTTTT.

In this sample, this clonotype turned up many times. V gene TRBV11-3 combines with J gene TRBJ1-2, with D maybe TRBD1 (6 bases). The germline CDR1 and CDR2 sequences are SGHNT and YENEEA. The V end was cut by 5 bases, the J end by 8 bases, with 9 bases between. This CDR3 is 11 amino acids long. CDR3 nucleotide sequence: TGTGCCAGCAGCCCAGGGGACGGCTACACCTTC. It codes for CASSPGDGYTF.

This clonotype occurred many times. The V gene is TRBV2, the J gene TRBJ1-2, with D possibly TRBD1 on 5 matching bases. Trimming removed 5 bases at V and 3 bases at J, with 10 bases between. Germline V gives CDR1 SNHLY, CDR2 FYNNEI. This CDR3 comprises 13 residues. The CDR3, as DNA: TGTGCCAGCAGTCCAGGGCCGGACTATGGCTACACCTTC. Its protein is CASSPGPDYGYTF.

This clonotype was found many times. The chain recombines TRBV7-9 with TRBJ2-2; TRBD1 aligns across 7 bases. The length of the CDR3 is 15 residues. The germline gives CDR1 SEHNR, CDR2 FQNEAQ (reference sequence). J gave up 5 bases and V 5 bases, and 8 bases lay outside the gene matches. The CDR3 coding sequence is TGTGCCAGCAGCCAGACGGCAGGGGGAACCGGGGAGCTGTTTTTT. Amino acid sequence: CASSQTAGGTGELFF.

At least ten counts were recorded for this clonotype. V gene TRBV7-9 combines with J gene TRBJ2-2; maybe TRBD1 (5 bases). Germline values: CDR1 SEHNR, CDR2 FQNEAQ (reference sequence). This CDR3 spans 15 amino acids. V was cut by 2 bases and J by 3 bases, with 10 bases left in between. The CDR3 protein is CASSLSAGHTGELFF. The DNA for the CDR3 is TGTGCCAGCAGCTTATCGGCAGGGCACACCGGGGAGCTGTTTTTT.

Many counts were recorded for this clonotype. The genes are TRBV6-5 and TRBJ2-1, with D possibly being TRBD1 or TRBD2 (6 bases each). This CDR3 has 12 amino acids. The V end lost 2 bases, the J end lost 10 bases, and 9 bases lay between the germline ends. Germline values: CDR1 MNHEY, CDR2 SVGAGI. The CDR3 sequence: CASSYRGTEQFF. The CDR3 DNA is TGTGCCAGCAGTTACCGGGGGACAGAGCAGTTCTTC.

The genes are TRBV19 and TRBJ2-1, with a possible D match to TRBD1 (6 bases). CDR1 is LNHDA and CDR2 is SQIVND in the germline V gene (reference sequence). The CDR3 runs to 15 residues. V was shortened by 7 bases and J by 3 bases, with 16 bases between the two germline ends. The chain's CDR3 is CASNPQGLVYNEQFF. The CDR3 DNA is TGTGCCAGTAATCCACAGGGTTTGGTCTACAATGAGCAGTTCTTC.

This sequence joins TRBV28 and TRBJ1-4; 11 bases fit TRBD1. With 3 bases clipped from V and 8 bases from J, the junction kept 14 bases outside the gene matches. Per germline, CDR1 MDHEN and CDR2 SYDVKM. The CDR3 totals 18 residues. CDR3 loop: CASSLDRDRGSKGEKLFF. CDR3 coding DNA: TGTGCCAGCAGTTTGGACCGGGACAGGGGGAGTAAAGGAGAAAAACTGTTTTTT.